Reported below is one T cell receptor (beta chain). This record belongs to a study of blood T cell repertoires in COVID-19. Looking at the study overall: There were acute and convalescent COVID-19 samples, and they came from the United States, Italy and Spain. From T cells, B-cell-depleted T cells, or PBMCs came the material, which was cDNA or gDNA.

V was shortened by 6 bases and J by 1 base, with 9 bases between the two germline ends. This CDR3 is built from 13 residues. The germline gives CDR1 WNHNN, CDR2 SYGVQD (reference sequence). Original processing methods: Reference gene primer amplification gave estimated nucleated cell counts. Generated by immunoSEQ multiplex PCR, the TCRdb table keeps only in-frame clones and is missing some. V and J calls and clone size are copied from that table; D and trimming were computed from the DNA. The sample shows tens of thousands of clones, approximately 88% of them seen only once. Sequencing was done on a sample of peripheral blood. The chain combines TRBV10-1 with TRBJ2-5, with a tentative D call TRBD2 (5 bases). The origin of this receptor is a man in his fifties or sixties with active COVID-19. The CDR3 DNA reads TGCGCCAGCAGGGTCGGGGTCCAAGAGACCCAGTACTTC. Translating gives CASRVGVQETQYF.